This T cell receptor beta chain was found in a study of Ad26.COV2.S vaccination and SARS-CoV-2 variants. Study findings and constraints: A substantial breadth of spike-specific CD8+ and CD4+ T cell responses after vaccination has been reported.

Using immunoSEQ multiplex PCR, the repertoire was profiled, and TCRdb retains in-frame clones only, with some absent. The sample includes some 500,000 clones, roughly 89% of them seen just once. Treatment described: over 15 received Ad26.COV2.S at low or high dose, single or two shots; about 5 received placebo; per-sample allocation not given. Day 63 after the first vaccine or placebo injection was the time point for sampling. An Ad26 vector that expressed Wuhan-strain SARS-CoV-2 spike constituted the vaccine. As to this clone: Its antigen is still unknown.

Germline lookup yields CDR1 MNHEY and CDR2 SMNVEV (reference sequence). The CDR3 covers 20 residues. The V and J ends lost 2 bases and 0 bases, in that order; junction bases with no gene match: 18. The clonotype comes from a person between 18 and 59 years old who received the Ad26.COV2.S COVID-19 vaccine or a placebo. The rearrangement links TRBV27 to TRBJ1-1, with 7 bases lining up with TRBD1. Source: peripheral blood, taken in a trial of Ad26.COV2.S vaccine versus placebo. The CDR3 spells CASSLDCYSGQIIMNTEAFF. The CDR3 nucleotides are TGTGCCAGCAGTTTAGATTGCTATTCGGGACAGATAATCATGAACACTGAAGCTTTCTTT.